A single sample gave rise to the 20 T cell receptor beta chains below, sequenced in a study of blood T cell repertoires in COVID-19. Only in-frame clones appear in the TCRdb table, and some are missing; sequencing was by immunoSEQ multiplex PCR. The sample gives around 200,000 clones, 70% to 90% of which show up once; about 6.5% is in the top ten. Sample: peripheral blood. The receptors originated from a woman older than 75 in a cohort sampled during active or convalescent COVID-19.

The CDR3 bases are TGTGCCAGCAGCCCACTGGGGGGAAAGGAAGAGACCCAGTACTTC. It codes for CASSPLGGKEETQYF. V and J are TRBV3-1 (or the pseudogene TRBV3-2) and TRBJ2-5; TRBD2 is a possible D gene (6 bases). V lost 4 bases to trimming and J lost 3 bases, with 15 bases between them. The germline gives CDR1 LGHDT, CDR2 YNNKEL (reference sequence). The CDR3 has 15 amino acids.

The chain carries TRBV5-6 and TRBJ2-5; D remains unclear. The V end lost 0 bases, the J end lost 5 bases, and 5 bases lay between the germline ends. The V gene's germline CDR1 is SGHDT and CDR2 YYEEEE. The CDR3 has 12 residues. Here the CDR3 DNA reads TGTGCCAGCAGCTTGGCCGTCGAGACCCAGTACTTC. Encoded protein: CASSLAVETQYF.

The V gene is TRBV18, the J gene TRBJ2-2; a possible D gene is TRBD1 (5 bases). Germline V gives CDR1 KGHSH, CDR2 LQKENI. V shed 4 bases and J shed 3 bases, with 12 bases lying between them. The CDR3 loop spans 15 amino acids. The CDR3 nucleotides read TGTGCCAGCTCACAGGGTGCAGGGTACACCGGGGAGCTGTTTTTT. This translates into CASSQGAGYTGELFF.

The chain employs TRBV4-3 and TRBJ2-2; 9 bases agree with TRBD2. The CDR3 extends over 17 amino acids. V shed 0 bases, J shed 3 bases, and the junction held 5 bases outside the gene matches. Germline assignment: CDR1 LGHNA and CDR2 YSLEER. The CDR3 protein is CASSQDQAGGYTGELFF. The CDR3 DNA sequence: TGCGCCAGCAGCCAAGATCAAGCGGGGGGATACACCGGGGAGCTGTTTTTT.

J is TRBJ1-1 and V is TRBV30; no reliable D call. CDR3 length equals 13 residues. The germline V gene has CDR1 GTSNPN and CDR2 SVGIG (reference sequence). V lost 4 bases and J 3 bases, leaving 12 bases between the germline ends. The CDR3: CAWTPYRDTEAFF. In DNA, the CDR3 is TGTGCCTGGACACCGTACCGGGACACTGAAGCTTTCTTT.

The CDR3 DNA sequence: TGTGCCAGCAGCCCGGAGGTAGGGACCTACGAGCAGTACGTC. This gives the protein CASSPEVGTYEQYV. The V call is TRBV5-4, the J call TRBJ2-7; D might be TRBD2 (5 bases). The CDR3 runs 14 residues. V was clipped by 4 bases and J by 2 bases, with 13 bases between them. Germline V CDR1 and CDR2: SGHNT, YYREEE (reference sequence).

This clone was found once. This specimen includes other DNA sequences encoding the same CDR3. This chain links TRBV9 with TRBJ1-1, with D tentatively TRBD1 (6 bases). The CDR3 has 13 residues. V shed 0 bases and J shed 4 bases, with 7 bases lying between them. From germline, CDR1 is SGDLS and CDR2 YYNGEE. The CDR3 nucleotides read TGTGCCAGCAGCGTAGAAGGGGGCACTGAAGCTTTCTTT. It is translated as CASSVEGGTEAFF. Supplemented by reference TRBV9 and TRBJ1-1, the full variable domain reads DSGVTQTPKHLITATGQRVTLRCSPRSGDLSVYWYQQSLDQGLQFLIQYYNGEERAKGNILERFSAQQFPDLHSELNLSSLELGDSALYFCASSVEGGTEAFFGQGTRLTVV.

The J gene is TRBJ1-6, the V gene TRBV5-4; no firm D call. Germline V gene sequence: CDR1 SGHNT, CDR2 YYREEE (reference sequence). V lost 4 bases, J lost 4 bases, and 12 bases lay in between. This CDR3 contains 15 residues. CDR3 sequence reads: CASSLRREYNSPLHF. The CDR3 region has the DNA TGTGCCAGCAGCCTCCGACGGGAATATAATTCACCCCTCCACTTT.

This sequence joins TRBV15 and TRBJ1-2, with 10 bases matching TRBD1. The V gene's germline CDR1 is LNHNV and CDR2 YYDKDF (reference sequence). This CDR3 is 17 amino acids long. The ends lost 8 bases at V and 1 base at J; junction bases unmatched: 13. The CDR3 sequence is CATFGDRGLFFNYGYTF. The CDR3 bases are TGTGCCACCTTCGGGGACAGGGGATTATTTTTTAACTATGGCTACACCTTC.

This chain uses TRBV7-9 with TRBJ2-3; TRBD2 matches 10 bases. V gave up 4 bases and J gave up 3 bases; unmatched junction bases: 7. The germline V gene has CDR1 SEHNR and CDR2 FQNEAQ (reference sequence). The CDR3 has 16 residues. DNA for the CDR3: TGTGCCAGCAGCTCCACTACTAGCGGGGATACAGATACGCAGTATTTT. Encoded protein: CASSSTTSGDTDTQYF.

The gene calls are TRBV5-6 and TRBJ2-7, with D possibly matching TRBD1 (5 bases). The CDR3 has 14 amino acids. V was trimmed by 4 bases and J by 5 bases, leaving 16 bases between them. CDR1 SGHDT and CDR2 YYEEEE come from the germline V gene. The CDR3 DNA follows: TGTGCCAGCAGCCCTAGGTCCAGGGTTCACGAGCAGTACGTC. This codes for CASSPRSRVHEQYV.

The table lists this clone with a count of one. The CDR3 spells CASSLPSSNEQFF. The CDR3 DNA reads as TGCGCCAGCAGCCTCCCTAGTAGCAATGAGCAGTTCTTC. This chain joins TRBV5-1 and TRBJ2-1; no clear D. The CDR3 has 13 residues. Germline lookup yields CDR1 SGHRS and CDR2 YFSETQ. The ends were cut back, 4 bases at V and 6 bases at J, with 11 bases in the middle.

The chain uses TRBV27 and TRBJ1-4; D remains unclear. V lost 6 bases, J lost 5 bases, and 13 bases lay in between. Germline V gives CDR1 MNHEY, CDR2 SMNVEV (reference sequence). CDR3 length: 14 residues. The CDR3 coding sequence is TGTGCCAGCAGCGCTCGGGTTGGAAATGAAAAACTGTTTTTT. Encoded protein: CASSARVGNEKLFF. Variable domain in full (rest from reference TRBV27 and TRBJ1-4): EAQVTQNPRYLITVTGKKLTVTCSQNMNHEYMSWYRQDPGLGLRQIYYSMNVEVTDKGDVPEGYKVSRKEKRNFPLILESPSPNQTSLYFCASSARVGNEKLFFGSGTQLSVL.

This chain joins TRBV12-3 or TRBV12-4 and TRBJ2-1; D not certain. This CDR3 comprises 12 residues. V was trimmed by 6 bases and J by 3 bases, leaving 6 bases between them. CDR3 in amino acids: CASSPNYNEQFF. CDR3 nucleotide sequence: TGTGCCAGCAGCCCTAACTACAATGAGCAGTTCTTC.

The CDR3 loop reads CASSMSRWTSGGAPGELFF. In nucleotides, the CDR3 is TGTGCCAGTAGTATGAGTAGGTGGACTAGCGGGGGGGCCCCCGGGGAGCTGTTTTTT. The V call is TRBV19, the J call TRBJ2-2; 15 positions match TRBD2. Per germline, CDR1 LNHDA and CDR2 SQIVND (reference sequence). This CDR3 is built from 19 residues. Trimming cost V 3 bases and J 6 bases; bases outside gene matches: 11.

This clone was picked up a small number of times. J is TRBJ1-1 and V is TRBV5-1, with 8 bases identical to TRBD1. The trim removed 4 bases at V and 4 bases at J, leaving 15 bases unmatched. The CDR3 spans 17 residues. Germline V gene sequence: CDR1 SGHRS, CDR2 YFSETQ. The CDR3 is CASSNSNRGSGRTEAFF. CDR3 DNA sequence: TGCGCCAGCAGCAACTCAAACAGGGGGTCAGGTCGCACTGAAGCTTTCTTT.

The rearrangement uses TRBV27 and TRBJ2-6, with unresolved D. The CDR3 is made up of 15 amino acids. Germline V gene data show CDR1 as MNHEY and CDR2 as SMNVEV (reference sequence). Trimming took 6 bases from V and 0 from J, leaving 9 bases between them. For the CDR3, the DNA is TGTGCCAGCAGCCCCTCGGGCTCTGGGGCCAACGTCCTGACTTTC. Its translation: CASSPSGSGANVLTF.

This clone was observed a few times. J is TRBJ1-3 and V is TRBV18; 9 positions match TRBD1. Germline loops: CDR1 KGHSH, CDR2 LQKENI. The trim removed 2 bases at V and 3 bases at J, leaving 8 bases unmatched. The CDR3 extends over 17 amino acids. CDR3 amino acids: CASSPNWGQGSGNTIYF. CDR3 DNA: TGTGCCAGCTCACCAAATTGGGGACAGGGCAGTGGAAACACCATATATTTT.

The V gene is TRBV5-6, the J gene TRBJ1-2; TRBD1 matches at 9 bases. V dropped 5 bases and J dropped 6; count of bases not matched to a gene: 5. The CDR3 is made up of 13 amino acids. Per the germline V gene, CDR1 is SGHDT and CDR2 is YYEEEE. CDR3 region: CASSDTGGNGYTF. The CDR3 coding sequence is TGTGCCAGCAGTGATACAGGGGGCAATGGCTACACCTTC.

This chain links TRBV15 with TRBJ2-1; 9 bases align to TRBD2. Germline-derived CDR1 and CDR2 are LNHNV and YYDKDF (reference sequence). The CDR3 is 19 residues long. The V gene end was trimmed by 0 bases and the J gene end by 5 bases; junction bases not matched to a gene: 14. The CDR3 nucleotides are TGTGCCACCAGCAGAGATATATGGGCTAGCGGGAACAAAAACAATGAGCAGTTCTTC. Translation gives CATSRDIWASGNKNNEQFF. Full variable domain (rest looked up from reference TRBV15 and TRBJ2-1): DAMVIQNPRYQVTQFGKPVTLSCSQTLNHNVMYWYQQKSSQAPKLLFHYYDKDFNNEADTPDNFQSRRPNTSFCFLDIRSPGLGDTAMYLCATSRDIWASGNKNNEQFFGPGTRLTVL.